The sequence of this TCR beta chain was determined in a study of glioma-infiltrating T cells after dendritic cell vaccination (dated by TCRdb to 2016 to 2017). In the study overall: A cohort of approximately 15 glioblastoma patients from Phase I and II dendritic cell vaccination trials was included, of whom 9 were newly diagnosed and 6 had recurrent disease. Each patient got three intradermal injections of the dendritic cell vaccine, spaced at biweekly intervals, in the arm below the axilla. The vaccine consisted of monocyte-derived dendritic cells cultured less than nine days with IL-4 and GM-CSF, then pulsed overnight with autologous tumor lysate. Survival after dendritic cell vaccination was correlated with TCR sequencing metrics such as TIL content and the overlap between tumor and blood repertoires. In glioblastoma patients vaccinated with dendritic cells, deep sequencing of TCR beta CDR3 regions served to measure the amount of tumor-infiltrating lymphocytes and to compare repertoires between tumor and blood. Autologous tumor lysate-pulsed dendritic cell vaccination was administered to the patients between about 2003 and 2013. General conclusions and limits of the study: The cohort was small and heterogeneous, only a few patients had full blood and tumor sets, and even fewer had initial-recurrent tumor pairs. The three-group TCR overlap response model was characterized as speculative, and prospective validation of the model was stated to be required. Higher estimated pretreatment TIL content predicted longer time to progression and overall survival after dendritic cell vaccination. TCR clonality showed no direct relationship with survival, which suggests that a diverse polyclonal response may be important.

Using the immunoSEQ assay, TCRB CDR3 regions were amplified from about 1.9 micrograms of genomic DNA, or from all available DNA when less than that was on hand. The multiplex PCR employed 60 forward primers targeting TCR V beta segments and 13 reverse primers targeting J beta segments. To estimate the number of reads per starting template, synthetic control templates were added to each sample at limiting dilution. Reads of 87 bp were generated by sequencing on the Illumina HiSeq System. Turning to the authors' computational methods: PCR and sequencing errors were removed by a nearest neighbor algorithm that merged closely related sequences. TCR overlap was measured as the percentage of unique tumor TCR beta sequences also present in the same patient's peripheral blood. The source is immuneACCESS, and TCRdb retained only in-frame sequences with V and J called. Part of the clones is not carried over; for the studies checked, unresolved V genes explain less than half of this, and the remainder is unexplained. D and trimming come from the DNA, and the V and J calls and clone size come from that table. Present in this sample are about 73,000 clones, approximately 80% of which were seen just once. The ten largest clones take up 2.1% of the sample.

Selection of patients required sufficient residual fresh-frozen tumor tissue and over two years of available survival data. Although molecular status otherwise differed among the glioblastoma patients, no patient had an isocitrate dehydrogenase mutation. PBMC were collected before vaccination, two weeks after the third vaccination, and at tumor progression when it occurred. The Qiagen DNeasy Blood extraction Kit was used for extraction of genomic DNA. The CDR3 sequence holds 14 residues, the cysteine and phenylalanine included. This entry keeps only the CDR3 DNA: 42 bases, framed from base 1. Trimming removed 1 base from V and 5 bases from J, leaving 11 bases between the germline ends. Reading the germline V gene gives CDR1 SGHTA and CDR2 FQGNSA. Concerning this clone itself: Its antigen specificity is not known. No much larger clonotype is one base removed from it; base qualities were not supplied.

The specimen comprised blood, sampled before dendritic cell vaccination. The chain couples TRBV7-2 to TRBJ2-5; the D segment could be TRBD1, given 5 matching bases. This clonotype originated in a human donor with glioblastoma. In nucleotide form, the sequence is TGTGCCAGCAGCTTAGACCCCAAGGGGGAGACCCAGTACTTC. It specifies CASSLDPKGETQYF.